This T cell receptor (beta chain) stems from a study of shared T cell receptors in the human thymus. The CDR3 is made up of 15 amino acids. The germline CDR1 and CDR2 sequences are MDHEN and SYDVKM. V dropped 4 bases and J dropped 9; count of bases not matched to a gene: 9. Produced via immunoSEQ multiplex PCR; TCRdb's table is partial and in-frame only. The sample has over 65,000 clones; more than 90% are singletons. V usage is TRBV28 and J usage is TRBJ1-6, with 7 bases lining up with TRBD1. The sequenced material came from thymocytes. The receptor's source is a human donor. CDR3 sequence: CASSSPTGFGSPLHF. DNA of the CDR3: TGTGCCAGCAGTTCCCCGACAGGGTTCGGTTCACCCCTCCACTTT.